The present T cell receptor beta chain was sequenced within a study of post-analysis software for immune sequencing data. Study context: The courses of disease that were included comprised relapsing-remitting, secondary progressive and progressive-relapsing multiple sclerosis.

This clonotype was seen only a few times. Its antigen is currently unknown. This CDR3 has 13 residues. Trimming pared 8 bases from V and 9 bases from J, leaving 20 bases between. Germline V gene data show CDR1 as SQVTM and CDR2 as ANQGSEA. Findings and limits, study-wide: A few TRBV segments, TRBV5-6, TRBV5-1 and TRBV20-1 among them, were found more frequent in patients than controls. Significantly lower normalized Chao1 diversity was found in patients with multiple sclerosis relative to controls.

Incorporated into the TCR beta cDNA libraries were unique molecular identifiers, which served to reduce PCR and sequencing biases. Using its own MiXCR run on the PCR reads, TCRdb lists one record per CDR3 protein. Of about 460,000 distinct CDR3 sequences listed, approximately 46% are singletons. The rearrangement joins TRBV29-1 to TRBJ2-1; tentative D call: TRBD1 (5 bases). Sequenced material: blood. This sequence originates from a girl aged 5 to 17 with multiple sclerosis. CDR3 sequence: CSLQGVLQGEQFF. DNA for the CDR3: TGCAGCTTACAAGGGGTTTTGCAAGGTGAGCAGTTCTTC.